What follows are 4 T cell receptor beta chains derived from one specimen sequenced in a study of cytomegalovirus exposure and HLA in healthy donors. The PCR was carried out with 60 Vbeta primers and 13 Jbeta primers. Libraries were prepared by immunoSEQ multiplex PCR; TCRdb keeps only in-frame clonotypes and omits some of them. The sample holds about 180,000 clones, approximately 80% seen once. The sample was PBMCs. The source is a woman under 30 in good health and CMV-seropositive.

This chain links TRBV7-8 with TRBJ2-2, with TRBD1 identical over 8 bases. The CDR3 extends over 15 amino acids. Germline V gene data show CDR1 as SGHVS and CDR2 as FQNEAQ. The ends lost 3 bases at V and 3 bases at J; junction bases unmatched: 3. The CDR3 region is CASSFQGADTGELFF. The CDR3 nucleotides are TGTGCCAGCAGCTTCCAGGGGGCTGACACCGGGGAGCTGTTTTTT.

The chain employs TRBV4-2 and TRBJ2-1; a weak D match, TRBD2 (6 bases). V was pared by 0 bases and J by 8 bases, with 20 bases between. The germline V gene has CDR1 LGHNA and CDR2 YNFKEQ. The CDR3 consists of 17 residues. Written as DNA, the CDR3 is TGTGCCAGCAGCCAAGATACAGCACGGGGTTGGGGGGATGAGCAGTTCTTC. As protein: CASSQDTARGWGDEQFF.

The V call is TRBV11-2, the J call TRBJ2-1; D might be TRBD1 (6 bases). The length of the CDR3 is 13 residues. Germline V gene sequence: CDR1 SGHAT, CDR2 FQNNGV. V was trimmed by 0 bases and J by 8 bases, leaving 8 bases between them. For the CDR3, the DNA is TGTGCCAGCAGCTTAGATACAGGGTATGAGCAGTTCTTC. Protein: CASSLDTGYEQFF.

This clone came up once. V gene TRBV5-1 combines with J gene TRBJ2-7; TRBD2 is a possible D gene (7 bases). Germline V gives CDR1 SGHRS, CDR2 YFSETQ. The ends were cut back, 6 bases at V and 5 bases at J, with 18 bases in the middle. The CDR3 loop spans 14 amino acids. The CDR3 bases are TGCGCCAGCAATTTCGGGGGGCCTAGCGACGAGCAGTACTTC. Amino acid sequence: CASNFGGPSDEQYF.